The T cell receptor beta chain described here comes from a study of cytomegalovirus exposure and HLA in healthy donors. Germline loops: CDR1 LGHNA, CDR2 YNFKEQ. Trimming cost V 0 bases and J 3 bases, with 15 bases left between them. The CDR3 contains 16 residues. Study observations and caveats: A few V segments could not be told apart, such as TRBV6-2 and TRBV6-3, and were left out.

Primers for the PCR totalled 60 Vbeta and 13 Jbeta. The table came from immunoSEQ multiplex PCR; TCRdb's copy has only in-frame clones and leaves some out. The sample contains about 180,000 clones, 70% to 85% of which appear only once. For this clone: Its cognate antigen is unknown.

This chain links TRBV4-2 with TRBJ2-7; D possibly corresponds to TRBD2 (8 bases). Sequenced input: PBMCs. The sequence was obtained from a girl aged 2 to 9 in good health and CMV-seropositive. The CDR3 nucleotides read TGTGCCAGCAGCCAAGATAGCGGGACAGCGTACTACGAGCAGTACTTC. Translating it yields CASSQDSGTAYYEQYF.